Listed here are 20 T cell receptor beta chains from one sample, sequenced in a study of cytomegalovirus exposure and HLA in healthy donors. The PCR contained 60 Vbeta and 13 Jbeta primers. Libraries were prepared by immunoSEQ multiplex PCR; TCRdb keeps only in-frame clonotypes and omits some of them. The table includes some 110,000 clones, 82% detected once. Sequencing used PBMCs. These TCRs come from a man aged 30 to 45 in good health and CMV-seropositive.

With respect to this clone: This same CDR3 is encoded by further DNA sequences in the sample. V and J are TRBV5-1 and TRBJ1-2; D is possibly TRBD1 (5 bases). Per germline, CDR1 SGHRS and CDR2 YFSETQ. Between the trimmed V and J ends, which lost 4 bases and 4 bases, there was a span of 23 bases. CDR3 length equals 17 residues. The CDR3 sequence: CASSREHSDSKSYGYTF. The DNA of the CDR3 is TGCGCCAGCAGCCGCGAACATTCAGACAGTAAGAGCTATGGCTACACCTTC.

J is TRBJ2-7 and V is TRBV15; 7 nucleotides agree with TRBD1. This CDR3 contains 14 residues. V lost 3 bases and J lost 2; bases outside the gene matches: 4. Germline V gene sequence: CDR1 LNHNV, CDR2 YYDKDF (reference sequence). CDR3 in DNA: TGTGCCACCAGCAGCGGGACAGACACCTACGAGCAGTACTTC. Amino acids: CATSSGTDTYEQYF. Variable domain in full (rest from reference TRBV15 and TRBJ2-7): DAMVIQNPRYQVTQFGKPVTLSCSQTLNHNVMYWYQQKSSQAPKLLFHYYDKDFNNEADTPDNFQSRRPNTSFCFLDIRSPGLGDTAMYLCATSSGTDTYEQYFGPGTRLTVT.

This chain joins TRBV18 and TRBJ1-3; tentatively, D is TRBD1 (5 bases). V lost 2 bases to trimming and J lost 2 bases, with 7 bases between them. In germline, CDR1 is KGHSH, CDR2 LQKENI. This CDR3 has 14 amino acids. The CDR3 DNA reads as TGTGCCAGCTCACCAAGGGGTGCTGGAAACACCATATATTTT. Its translation is CASSPRGAGNTIYF.

This sequence joins TRBV27 and TRBJ2-1; the D gene is possibly TRBD2 (5 bases). Germline V CDR1 and CDR2: MNHEY, SMNVEV (reference sequence). This CDR3 has 13 residues. The germline V and J ends were trimmed by 6 bases and 16 bases, with 22 bases remaining between them. In nucleotides, the CDR3 is TGTGCCAGCAGCAAGCAGTTTGGGCAAGAGGGATTCTTC. Translating it yields CASSKQFGQEGFF.

The rearrangement joins TRBV10-1 to TRBJ1-2; D gene ambiguous. The V gene lost 6 bases and the J gene lost 13 bases, with 15 bases spanning the gap. Germline CDR1 and CDR2: WNHNN and SYGVQD (reference sequence). The CDR3 runs to 11 residues. The CDR3 spells CASRARTVFTF. CDR3 bases: TGCGCCAGCAGAGCTAGGACTGTCTTCACCTTC.

V gene TRBV7-4 combines with J gene TRBJ2-5; a possible D gene is TRBD2 (5 bases). This CDR3 comprises 14 residues. V was cut by 6 bases and J by 2 bases, with 13 bases left in between. In germline, CDR1 is SGHVT, CDR2 SQSDAQ. CDR3 protein: CASSRPGVQETQYF. CDR3 nucleotide sequence: TGTGCCAGCAGTCGCCCCGGGGTTCAAGAGACCCAGTACTTC.

The CDR3 coding sequence is TGTGCCAGCTCACCACGGACAGAGAACTACGAGCAGTACTTC. Its translation: CASSPRTENYEQYF. The V call is TRBV18, the J call TRBJ2-7; D might be TRBD1 (6 bases). This CDR3 has 14 residues. V was trimmed by 1 base and J by 3 bases, leaving 10 bases between them. Germline assignment: CDR1 KGHSH and CDR2 LQKENI.

The chain couples TRBV23-1 to TRBJ2-1, with 10 bases fitting TRBD1. TRBV23-1 counts as an open reading frame of uncertain function. V was pared by 4 bases and J by 4 bases, with 4 bases of the junction left unmatched. The CDR3 has 15 residues. Here the CDR3 DNA reads TGCGCCAGCAGTCTTGACAGGGGGCTGTACAATGAGCAGTTCTTC. Protein sequence: CASSLDRGLYNEQFF.

The chain has TRBV7-2 and TRBJ2-5, with 8 nucleotides matching TRBD1. Trimming at V came to 5 bases and at J to 2 bases, leaving 4 bases not matched to a gene. From germline, CDR1 is SGHTA and CDR2 FQGNSA. This CDR3 has 14 amino acids. DNA for the CDR3: TGTGCCAGCAGCAACAGGGGGAGACAAGAGACCCAGTACTTC. Its protein product is CASSNRGRQETQYF.

The chain joins TRBV27 to TRBJ2-1, with TRBD1 matching 7 bases. The length of the CDR3 is 16 residues. The germline V gene encodes CDR1 MNHEY and CDR2 SMNVEV (reference sequence). V dropped 5 bases and J dropped 11; count of bases not matched to a gene: 18. As DNA, the CDR3 is TGTGCCAGCAGTGATCACAGGGGCTATCCTACAATGAAGCAGTTCTTC. Its translation is CASSDHRGYPTMKQFF.

This clone came up once. DNA for the CDR3: TGCAGTGCTGGGGGAGGGACAGGAACTTTCTTT. It yields the protein CSAGGGTGTFF. This chain joins TRBV20-1 and TRBJ1-1, with 8 bases fitting TRBD1. CDR1 is DFQATT, CDR2 SNEGSKA, per germline (reference sequence). The CDR3 runs 11 residues. V dropped 5 bases and J dropped 12; count of bases not matched to a gene: 8.

The V gene is TRBV5-1, the J gene TRBJ2-2; TRBD1 is a possible D gene (7 bases). Germline V gene data show CDR1 as SGHRS and CDR2 as YFSETQ. The V and J ends lost 4 bases and 3 bases respectively, with 16 bases between them. The CDR3 sequence is 16 residues long. The CDR3 nucleotides read TGCGCCAGCAGCCGCGGGACAGAAGGGTACACCGGGGAGCTGTTTTTT. This sequence encodes CASSRGTEGYTGELFF.

The rearrangement links TRBV9 to TRBJ1-6; the match to TRBD1 covers 7 bases. The CDR3 covers 14 residues. The germline V gene encodes CDR1 SGDLS and CDR2 YYNGEE. V was pared by 4 bases and J by 10 bases, with 8 bases of the junction left unmatched. The chain's CDR3 is CASSPRDSWSPLHF. DNA for the CDR3: TGTGCCAGCAGCCCCCGGGACAGTTGGTCACCCCTCCACTTT.

The chain links TRBV7-8 to TRBJ2-3; D perhaps matches TRBD2 (5 bases). In germline, CDR1 is SGHVS, CDR2 FQNEAQ. This CDR3 spans 12 amino acids. Trimming left V 3 bases short and J 5 bases short, with 6 bases between. The DNA for the CDR3 is TGTGCCAGCAGCTTCGGAGGAGATACGCAGTATTTT. Translating gives CASSFGGDTQYF.

The chain employs TRBV6-1 and TRBJ1-2, with TRBD1 identical over 8 bases. The CDR3 is 14 amino acids. Looked up from germline, CDR1 is MNHNS and CDR2 is SASEGT. Trimming cost V 2 bases and J 9 bases; bases outside gene matches: 8. The CDR3 DNA reads TGTGCCAGCAGTGAACGTTGGGCAGGGGGCAGCTACACCTTC. Translated, it gives CASSERWAGGSYTF.

This clone was observed once. V gene TRBV6-1 combines with J gene TRBJ2-3; D may be TRBD1 (5 bases). CDR1 MNHNS and CDR2 SASEGT come from the germline V gene. V gave up 9 bases and J gave up 1 base, with 14 bases separating them. The CDR3 sequence is 14 residues long. CDR3 loop: CASFKGYGTDTQYF. The DNA of the CDR3 is TGTGCCAGTTTCAAGGGGTACGGCACAGATACGCAGTATTTT.

The V gene is TRBV19, the J gene TRBJ1-1; a possible D gene is TRBD1 (6 bases). The CDR3 has 16 amino acids. Trimming removed 5 bases at V and 3 bases at J, with 19 bases between. CDR1 is LNHDA, CDR2 SQIVND, per germline (reference sequence). CDR3 DNA sequence: TGTGCCAGTAGTCACCCCTCGGACAGAGGGGACACTGAAGCTTTCTTT. Translating it yields CASSHPSDRGDTEAFF.

CDR3 in DNA: TGTGCCAGCAGCTTAGGGGCGGGGGGCAGCACAGATACGCAGTATTTT. This sequence encodes CASSLGAGGSTDTQYF. This chain uses TRBV7-3 with TRBJ2-3; TRBD2 matches at 8 bases. J lost 0 bases, V lost 2 bases, and 4 bases had no gene match. This CDR3 is built from 16 residues. Germline loops: CDR1 SGHTA, CDR2 FQGTGA. The variable domain in full, with the rest retrieved from reference TRBV7-3 and TRBJ2-3, is GAGVSQTPSNKVTEKGKYVELRCDPISGHTALYWYRQSLGQGPEFLIYFQGTGAADDSGLPNDRFFAVRPEGSVSTLKIQRTERGDSAVYLCASSLGAGGSTDTQYFGPGTRLTVL.

This chain uses TRBV28 with TRBJ1-2; possible D gene TRBD1, 5 bases. Germline-derived CDR1 and CDR2 are MDHEN and SYDVKM. The CDR3 is 14 amino acids. V was pared by 4 bases and J by 5 bases, with 14 bases between. The CDR3 loop reads CASSYPGVGYGYTF. As DNA, the CDR3 is TGTGCCAGCAGTTATCCGGGGGTCGGGTATGGCTACACCTTC.

The chain employs TRBV14 and TRBJ1-1, with TRBD1 identical over 7 bases. Trimming at V came to 1 base and at J to 5 bases, leaving 1 base not matched to a gene. The CDR3 runs 13 residues. Germline V lookup: CDR1 SGHDN, CDR2 FVKESK. The CDR3 DNA sequence: TGTGCCAGCAGCCAAGCAGGGGGTACTGAAGCTTTCTTT. Translating it yields CASSQAGGTEAFF.